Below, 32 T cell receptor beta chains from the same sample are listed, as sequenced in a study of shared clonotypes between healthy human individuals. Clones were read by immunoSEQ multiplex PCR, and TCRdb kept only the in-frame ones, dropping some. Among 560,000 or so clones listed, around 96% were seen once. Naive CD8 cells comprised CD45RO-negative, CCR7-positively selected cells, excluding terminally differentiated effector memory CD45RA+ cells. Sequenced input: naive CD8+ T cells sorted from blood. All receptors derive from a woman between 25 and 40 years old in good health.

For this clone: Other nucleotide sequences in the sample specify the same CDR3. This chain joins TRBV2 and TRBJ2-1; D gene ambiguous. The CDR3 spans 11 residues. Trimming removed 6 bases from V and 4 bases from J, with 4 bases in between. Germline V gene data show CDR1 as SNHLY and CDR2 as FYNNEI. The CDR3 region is CASRGYNEQFF. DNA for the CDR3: TGTGCCAGCAGGGGGTACAATGAGCAGTTCTTC.

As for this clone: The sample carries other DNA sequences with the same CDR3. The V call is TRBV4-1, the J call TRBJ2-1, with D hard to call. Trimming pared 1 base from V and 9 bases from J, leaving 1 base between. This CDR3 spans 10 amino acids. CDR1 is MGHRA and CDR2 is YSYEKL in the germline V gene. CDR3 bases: TGCGCCAGCAGCCAAGCTGAGCAGTTCTTC. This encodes CASSQAEQFF.

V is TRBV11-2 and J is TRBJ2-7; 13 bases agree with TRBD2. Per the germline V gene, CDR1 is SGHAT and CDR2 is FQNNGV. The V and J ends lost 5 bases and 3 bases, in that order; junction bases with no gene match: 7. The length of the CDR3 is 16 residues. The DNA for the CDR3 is TGTGCCAGCAGCCCACGACTAGCGGGAGGAGTCTACGAGCAGTACTTC. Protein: CASSPRLAGGVYEQYF.

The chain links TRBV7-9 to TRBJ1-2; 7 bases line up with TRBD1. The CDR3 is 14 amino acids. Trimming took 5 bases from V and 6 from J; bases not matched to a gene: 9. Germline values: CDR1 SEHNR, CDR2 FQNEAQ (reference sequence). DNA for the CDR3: TGTGCCAGCAGCCGTTCCGGGACAGCGGATGGCTACACCTTC. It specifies CASSRSGTADGYTF.

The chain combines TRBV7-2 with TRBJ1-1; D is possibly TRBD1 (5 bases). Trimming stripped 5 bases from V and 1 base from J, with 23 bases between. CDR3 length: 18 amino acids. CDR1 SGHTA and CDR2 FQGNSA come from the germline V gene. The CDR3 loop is CASSNGRVGIVSNTEAFF. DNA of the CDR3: TGTGCCAGCAGCAACGGCAGGGTGGGGATAGTCTCGAACACTGAAGCTTTCTTT.

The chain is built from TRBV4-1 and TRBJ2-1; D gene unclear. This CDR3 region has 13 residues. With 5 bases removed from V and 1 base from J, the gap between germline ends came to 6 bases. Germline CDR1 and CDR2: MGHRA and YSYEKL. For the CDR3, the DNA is TGCGCCAGCAGCGCGCTTTCCTACAATGAGCAGTTCTTC. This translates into CASSALSYNEQFF.

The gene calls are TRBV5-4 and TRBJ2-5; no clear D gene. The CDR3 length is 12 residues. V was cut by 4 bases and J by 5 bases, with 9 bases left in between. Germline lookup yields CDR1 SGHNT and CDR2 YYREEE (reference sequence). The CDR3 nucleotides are TGTGCCAGCAGCGAAGGAAGGGAGACCCAGTACTTC. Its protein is CASSEGRETQYF. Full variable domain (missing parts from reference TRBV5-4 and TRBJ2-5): ETGVTQSPTHLIKTRGQQVTLRCSSQSGHNTVSWYQQALGQGPQFIFQYYREEENGRGNFPPRFSGLQFPNYSSELNVNALELDDSALYLCASSEGRETQYFGPGTRLLVL.

This CDR3 reads CASSSNRQGPYEQYF. CDR3 bases: TGTGCCAGCAGTTCAAACAGACAGGGACCCTACGAGCAGTACTTC. The chain combines TRBV27 with TRBJ2-7; 7 positions agree with TRBD1. This CDR3 spans 15 amino acids. Per the germline V gene, CDR1 is MNHEY and CDR2 is SMNVEV (reference sequence). Trimming at V came to 4 bases and at J to 2 bases, leaving 8 bases not matched to a gene.

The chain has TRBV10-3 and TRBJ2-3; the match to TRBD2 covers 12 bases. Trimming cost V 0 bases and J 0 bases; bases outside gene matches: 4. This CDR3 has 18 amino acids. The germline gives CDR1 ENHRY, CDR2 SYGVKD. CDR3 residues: CAISESTGTSGSTDTQYF. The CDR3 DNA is TGTGCCATCAGTGAGTCGACTGGGACTAGCGGGAGCACAGATACGCAGTATTTT.

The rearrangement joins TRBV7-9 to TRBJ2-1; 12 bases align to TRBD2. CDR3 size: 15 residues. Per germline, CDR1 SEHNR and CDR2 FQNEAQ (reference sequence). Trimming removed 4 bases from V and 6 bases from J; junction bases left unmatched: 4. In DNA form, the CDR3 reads TGTGCCAGCAGCTCGCGACTAGCGGGAGCCAATGAGCAGTTCTTC. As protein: CASSSRLAGANEQFF. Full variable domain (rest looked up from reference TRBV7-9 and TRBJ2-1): DTGVSQNPRHKITKRGQNVTFRCDPISEHNRLYWYRQTLGQGPEFLTYFQNEAQLEKSRLLSDRFSAERPKGSFSTLEIQRTEQGDSAMYLCASSSRLAGANEQFFGPGTRLTVL.

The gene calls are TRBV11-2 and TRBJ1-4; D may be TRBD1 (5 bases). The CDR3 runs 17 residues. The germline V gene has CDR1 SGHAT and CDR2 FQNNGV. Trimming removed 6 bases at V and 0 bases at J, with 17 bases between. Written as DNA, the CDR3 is TGTGCCAGCAGGCCGATCTGGAGGGGCGCAACTAATGAAAAACTGTTTTTT. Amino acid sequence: CASRPIWRGATNEKLFF.

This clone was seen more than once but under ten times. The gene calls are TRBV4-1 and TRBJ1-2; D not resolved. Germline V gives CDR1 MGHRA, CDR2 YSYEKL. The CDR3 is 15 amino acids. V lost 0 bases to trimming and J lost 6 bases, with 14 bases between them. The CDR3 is CASSQEGAQLDGYTF. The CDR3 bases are TGCGCCAGCAGCCAAGAAGGAGCCCAGTTGGATGGCTACACCTTC.

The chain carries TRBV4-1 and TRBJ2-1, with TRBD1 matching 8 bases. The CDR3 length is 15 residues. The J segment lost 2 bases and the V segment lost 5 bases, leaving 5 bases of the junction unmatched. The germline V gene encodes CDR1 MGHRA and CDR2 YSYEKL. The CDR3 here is CASSFRTGTYNEQFF. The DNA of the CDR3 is TGCGCCAGCAGCTTCAGGACAGGGACCTACAATGAGCAGTTCTTC.

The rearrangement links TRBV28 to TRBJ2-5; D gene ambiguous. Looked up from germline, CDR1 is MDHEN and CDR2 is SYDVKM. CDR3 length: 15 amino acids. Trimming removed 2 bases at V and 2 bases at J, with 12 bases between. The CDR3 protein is CASSLTPRPQETQYF. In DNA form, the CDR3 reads TGTGCCAGCAGTTTAACCCCGAGGCCTCAAGAGACCCAGTACTTC.

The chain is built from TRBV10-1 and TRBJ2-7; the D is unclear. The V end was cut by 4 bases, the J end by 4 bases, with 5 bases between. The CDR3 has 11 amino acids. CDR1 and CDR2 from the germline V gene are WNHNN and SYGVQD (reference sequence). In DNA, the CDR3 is TGCGCCAGCAGTGGCACGTACGAGCAGTACTTC. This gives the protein CASSGTYEQYF.

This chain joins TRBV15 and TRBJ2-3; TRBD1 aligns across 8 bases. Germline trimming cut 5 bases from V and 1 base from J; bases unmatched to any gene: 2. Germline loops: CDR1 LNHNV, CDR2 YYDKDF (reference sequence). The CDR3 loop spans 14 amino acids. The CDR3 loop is CATSEDRGTDTQYF. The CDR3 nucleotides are TGTGCCACCAGCGAGGACAGGGGCACAGATACGCAGTATTTT. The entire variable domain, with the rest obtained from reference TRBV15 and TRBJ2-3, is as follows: DAMVIQNPRYQVTQFGKPVTLSCSQTLNHNVMYWYQQKSSQAPKLLFHYYDKDFNNEADTPDNFQSRRPNTSFCFLDIRSPGLGDTAMYLCATSEDRGTDTQYFGPGTRLTVL.

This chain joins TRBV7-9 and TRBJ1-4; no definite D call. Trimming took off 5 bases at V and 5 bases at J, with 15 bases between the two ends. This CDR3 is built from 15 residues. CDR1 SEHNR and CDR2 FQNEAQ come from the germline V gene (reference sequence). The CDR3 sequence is CASSPLTDINEKLFF. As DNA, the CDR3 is TGTGCCAGCAGCCCCCTTACAGACATCAATGAAAAACTGTTTTTT.

CDR3 in DNA: TGCGCCAGCAGCTTGAAGCGGGAAGGAGATACGCAGTATTTT. Protein: CASSLKREGDTQYF. This sequence joins TRBV5-1 and TRBJ2-3, with 7 bases aligning to TRBD2. Germline lookup yields CDR1 SGHRS and CDR2 YFSETQ. The CDR3 contains 14 residues. Losses at the gene ends were 1 base for V and 5 bases for J; bases not matched to a gene: 4. Full variable domain (rest looked up from reference TRBV5-1 and TRBJ2-3): KAGVTQTPRYLIKTRGQQVTLSCSPISGHRSVSWYQQTPGQGLQFLFEYFSETQRNKGNFPGRFSGRQFSNSRSEMNVSTLELGDSALYLCASSLKREGDTQYFGPGTRLTVL.

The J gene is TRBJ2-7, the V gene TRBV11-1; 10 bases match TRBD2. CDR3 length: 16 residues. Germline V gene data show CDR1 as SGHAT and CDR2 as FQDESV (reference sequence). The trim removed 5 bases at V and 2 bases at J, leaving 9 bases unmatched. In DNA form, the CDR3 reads TGTGCCAGCAGCATATTCTCTAGCGGGAGAACCTACGAGCAGTACTTC. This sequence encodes CASSIFSSGRTYEQYF.

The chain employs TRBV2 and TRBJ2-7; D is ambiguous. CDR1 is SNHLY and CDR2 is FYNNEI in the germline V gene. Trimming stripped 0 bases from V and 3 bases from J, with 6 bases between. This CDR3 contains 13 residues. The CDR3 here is CASSEAPFYEQYF. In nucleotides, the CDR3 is TGTGCCAGCAGTGAAGCCCCCTTCTACGAGCAGTACTTC.

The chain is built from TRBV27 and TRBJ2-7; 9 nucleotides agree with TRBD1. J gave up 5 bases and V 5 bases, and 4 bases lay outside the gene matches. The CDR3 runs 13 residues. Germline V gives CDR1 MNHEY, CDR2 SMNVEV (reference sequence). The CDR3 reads CASSVGQGNEQYF. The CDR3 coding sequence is TGTGCCAGCAGTGTGGGACAGGGCAACGAGCAGTACTTC.

CDR3 DNA sequence: TGCAGCGTTGCCACTCGGAACACTGAAGCTTTCTTT. Its translation is CSVATRNTEAFF. V usage is TRBV29-1 and J usage is TRBJ1-1; unclear D gene. Germline-derived CDR1 and CDR2 are SQVTM and ANQGSEA. The CDR3 sequence is 12 residues long. The V gene lost 4 bases and the J gene lost 1 base, with 7 bases spanning the gap.

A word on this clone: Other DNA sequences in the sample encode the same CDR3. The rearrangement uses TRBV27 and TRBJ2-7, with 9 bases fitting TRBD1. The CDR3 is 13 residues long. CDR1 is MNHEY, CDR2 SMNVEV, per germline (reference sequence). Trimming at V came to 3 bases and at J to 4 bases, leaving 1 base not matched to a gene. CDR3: CASSFGQGYEQYF. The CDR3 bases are TGTGCCAGCAGTTTTGGACAGGGGTACGAGCAGTACTTC.

CDR3 amino acids: CASSTVPYNEQFF. The CDR3 region has the DNA TGTGCCAGCTCGACCGTCCCCTACAATGAGCAGTTCTTC. This chain links TRBV18 with TRBJ2-1; D call uncertain. Germline V gene data show CDR1 as KGHSH and CDR2 as LQKENI. Trimming took 6 bases from V and 2 from J, leaving 8 bases between them. The CDR3 has 13 amino acids.

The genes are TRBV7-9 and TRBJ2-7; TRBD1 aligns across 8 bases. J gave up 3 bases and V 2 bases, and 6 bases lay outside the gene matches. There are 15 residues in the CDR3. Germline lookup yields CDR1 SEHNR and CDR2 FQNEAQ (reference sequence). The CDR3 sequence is CASSLFQGALYEQYF. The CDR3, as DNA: TGTGCCAGCAGCTTATTCCAGGGGGCCCTCTACGAGCAGTACTTC.

In nucleotides, the CDR3 is TGTGCCAGCTCTCCGGGGTACAATCAGCCCCAGCATTTT. It codes for CASSPGYNQPQHF. V is TRBV27 and J is TRBJ1-5; D is undetermined. This CDR3 has 13 amino acids. Germline V lookup: CDR1 MNHEY, CDR2 SMNVEV (reference sequence). Between the trimmed V and J ends, which lost 8 bases and 3 bases, there was a span of 11 bases.

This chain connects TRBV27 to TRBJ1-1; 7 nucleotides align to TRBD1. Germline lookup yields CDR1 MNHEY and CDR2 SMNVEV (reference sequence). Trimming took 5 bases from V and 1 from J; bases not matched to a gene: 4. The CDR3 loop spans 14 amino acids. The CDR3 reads CASSPRDRNTEAFF. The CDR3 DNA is TGTGCCAGCAGTCCGAGGGACAGGAACACTGAAGCTTTCTTT.

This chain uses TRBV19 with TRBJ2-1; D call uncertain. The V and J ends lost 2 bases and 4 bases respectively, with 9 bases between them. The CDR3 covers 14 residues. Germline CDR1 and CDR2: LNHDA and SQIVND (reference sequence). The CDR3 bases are TGTGCCAGTAGTATATCGCATCGATACAATGAGCAGTTCTTC. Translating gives CASSISHRYNEQFF.

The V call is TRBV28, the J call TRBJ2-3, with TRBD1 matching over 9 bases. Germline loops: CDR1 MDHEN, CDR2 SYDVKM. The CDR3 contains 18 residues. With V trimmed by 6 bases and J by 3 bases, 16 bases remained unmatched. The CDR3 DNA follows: TGTGCCAGCAGCTCATTCTACCGGGACAGGGAGTCGACAGATACGCAGTATTTT. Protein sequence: CASSSFYRDRESTDTQYF.

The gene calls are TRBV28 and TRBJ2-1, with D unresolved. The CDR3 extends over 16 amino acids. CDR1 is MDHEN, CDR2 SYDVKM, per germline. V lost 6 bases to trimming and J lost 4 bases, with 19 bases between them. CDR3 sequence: CASRADGSPGYNEQFF. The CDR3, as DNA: TGTGCCAGCAGGGCGGACGGTTCTCCGGGTTACAATGAGCAGTTCTTC.

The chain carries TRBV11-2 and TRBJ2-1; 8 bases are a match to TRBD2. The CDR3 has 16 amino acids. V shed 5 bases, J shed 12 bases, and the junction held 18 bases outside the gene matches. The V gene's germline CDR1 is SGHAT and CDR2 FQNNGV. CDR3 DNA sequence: TGTGCCAGCAGCCTGCCTAAGGGCGGGGGGCTATCGGGGCAGTTCTTC. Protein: CASSLPKGGGLSGQFF.

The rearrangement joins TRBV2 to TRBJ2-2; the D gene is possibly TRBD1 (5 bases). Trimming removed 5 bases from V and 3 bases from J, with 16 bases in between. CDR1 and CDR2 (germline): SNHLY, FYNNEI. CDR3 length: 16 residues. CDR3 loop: CASSPIPTDYTGELFF. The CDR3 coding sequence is TGTGCCAGCAGTCCTATACCGACAGACTACACCGGGGAGCTGTTTTTT.